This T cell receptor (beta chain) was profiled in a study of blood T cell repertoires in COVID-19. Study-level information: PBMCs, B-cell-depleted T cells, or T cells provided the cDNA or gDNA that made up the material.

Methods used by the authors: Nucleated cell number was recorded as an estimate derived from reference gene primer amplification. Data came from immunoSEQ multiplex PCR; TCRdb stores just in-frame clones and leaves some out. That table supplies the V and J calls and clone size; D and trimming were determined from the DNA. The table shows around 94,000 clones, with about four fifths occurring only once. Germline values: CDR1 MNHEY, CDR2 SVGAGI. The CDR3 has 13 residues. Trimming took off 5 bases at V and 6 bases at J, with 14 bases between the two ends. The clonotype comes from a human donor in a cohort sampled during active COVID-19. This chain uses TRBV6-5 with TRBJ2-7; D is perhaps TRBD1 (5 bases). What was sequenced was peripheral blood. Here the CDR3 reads CASSRPGKPEQYF. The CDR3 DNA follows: TGTGCCAGCAGTCGACCAGGGAAGCCCGAGCAGTACTTC.